This T cell receptor beta chain was obtained from a study of T cell responses to AZD1222 COVID-19 vaccine. General study findings and limits: In a largely white British group with more females than males, clonal diversity was possibly underestimated. Seropositivity was recorded at baseline in only 6 or 7 AZD1222 recipients.

Data came from immunoSEQ multiplex PCR; TCRdb stores just in-frame clones and leaves some out. The table records roughly 80,000 clones, more than 85% of them present only once. The V and J ends lost 4 bases and 9 bases, in that order; junction bases with no gene match: 6. Germline lookup yields CDR1 DFQATT and CDR2 SNEGSKA (reference sequence). The length of the CDR3 is 11 residues. With regard to this clone: Its antigen is currently unknown.

The receptor's source is an adult who received the AZD1222 COVID-19 vaccine. The material was peripheral blood, obtained 28 days after the second AZD1222 dose. The V and J genes are TRBV20-1 and TRBJ2-7; 7 positions match TRBD2. The CDR3 sequence is CSAIAGAVQYF. The CDR3 DNA sequence: TGCAGTGCTATTGCGGGAGCGGTGCAGTACTTC.